Sequencing of this T cell receptor (beta chain) was carried out in a study of identical twins. General study results and limits: Beta out-of-frame sequences showed weaker excess sharing between twins. Models underestimated how often monozygotic twins shared out-of-frame TCR alpha. Its conclusions, products of cross-sectional statistical analysis, did not come from following the same donors.

This clonotype was seen only a few times. What it recognizes is unknown. TCRdb fed the 5' RACE reads into MiXCR, producing one record per CDR3 protein. In the table there are about 550,000 distinct CDR3 sequences, about a fifth of which are singletons. Everyone who gave samples was a healthy Caucasian. Another study also made use of these data, one on yellow fever vaccine responses in identical twins.

Source material: CD4+ T cells sorted from blood. This sequence originates from a woman aged 18-29 years in good health.

The DNA of the CDR3 is TGTGCCAGCAGCTTAGGGACTAGCGGGAGCCCCCTCGGGGAGCAGTTCTTC. This gives the protein CASSLGTSGSPLGEQFF. The J gene is TRBJ2-1, the V gene TRBV7-8; TRBD2 matches at 13 bases. Trimming at V came to 1 base and at J to 10 bases, leaving 10 bases not matched to a gene. The CDR3 contains 17 residues. Germline-derived CDR1 and CDR2 are SGHVS and FQNEAQ.